This entry features one TCR beta chain sequence. This entry is derived from a study of blood T cells in healthy people across ages. The draw of peripheral blood yielded 8.5 to 10 milliliters from each donor. The CDR3 is 15 residues long. Trimming shortened V by 5 bases and J by 7 bases, and 18 bases separated the two germline ends. The V gene's germline CDR1 is MNHEY and CDR2 SMNVEV (reference sequence). Through a sample-barcoded 5' primer and a J-beta primer mix, a second PCR was run for about 7 to 12 cycles. Each cDNA molecule was tagged by a template-switch adaptor with 12 random nucleotides. MiXCR, run by TCRdb on the 5' RACE reads, gives a single entry per CDR3 protein. Of under 1,000,000 distinct CDR3 sequences in the sample, around 50% were seen once.

This receptor was taken from a man of 80 years or more in good health. Sequenced: blood. V usage is TRBV27 and J usage is TRBJ2-1; D may be TRBD2 (5 bases). CDR3 bases: TGTGCCAGCAGTCCTCGCGGGTTATATACGAATGAGCAGTTCTTC. Its protein is CASSPRGLYTNEQFF.